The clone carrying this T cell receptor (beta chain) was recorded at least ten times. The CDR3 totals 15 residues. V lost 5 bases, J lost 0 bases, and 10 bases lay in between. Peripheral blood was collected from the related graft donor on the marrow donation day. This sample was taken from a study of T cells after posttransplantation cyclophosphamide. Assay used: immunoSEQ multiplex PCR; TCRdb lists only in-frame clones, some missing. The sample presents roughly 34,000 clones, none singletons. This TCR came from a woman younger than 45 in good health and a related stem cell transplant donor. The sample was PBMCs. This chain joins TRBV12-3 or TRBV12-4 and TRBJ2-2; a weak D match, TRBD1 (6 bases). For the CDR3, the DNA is TGTGCCAGCAGTCTACGGACAGCGAACACCGGGGAGCTGTTTTTT. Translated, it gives CASSLRTANTGELFF.